Reported below is one T cell receptor beta chain. The sample is drawn from a study of blood T cell repertoires in COVID-19. Study-level information: Acute and convalescent COVID-19 specimens originated in the United States, Italy and Spain. Nucleic acid was either cDNA or gDNA, and it came from T cells, B-cell-depleted T cells, or PBMCs.

CDR1 is LNHDA, CDR2 SQIVND, per germline (reference sequence). The germline V and J ends were trimmed by 2 bases and 3 bases, with 7 bases remaining between them. This CDR3 region has 13 residues. As handled by the study authors: Counts of nucleated cells, estimated from reference gene primer amplification, were obtained. Measured with immunoSEQ multiplex PCR; TCRdb has only the in-frame clones, and not every one. V and J calls plus clone size are reproduced from that table; the DNA served to infer D and trimming. Of around 120,000 clones in the sample, around 86% were seen once. The chain carries TRBV19 and TRBJ2-5; D may be TRBD1 (5 bases). The receptor was derived from a man aged 35-49 years with active or convalescent COVID-19. Sequenced: peripheral blood. The CDR3 reads CASSILGEETQYF. DNA of the CDR3: TGTGCCAGTAGTATATTAGGGGAAGAGACCCAGTACTTC.